The next 12 T cell receptor beta chains were all read from a single sample in a study of T cells after yellow fever vaccination. One entry per CDR3 protein, called by TCRdb with MiXCR from the 5' RACE reads. The sample holds about 360,000 distinct CDR3 sequences, about 6.2% seen once. Sample: PBMCs, taken 5 days after the yellow fever booster vaccination. These receptors were obtained from a man in his thirties or forties who received the YFV17D yellow fever vaccine.

The chain links TRBV15 to TRBJ2-6, with D unresolved. Germline assignment: CDR1 LNHNV and CDR2 YYDKDF (reference sequence). CDR3 size: 18 residues. Trimming removed 0 bases at V and 0 bases at J, with 12 bases between. CDR3 nucleotide sequence: TGTGCCACCAGCAGAGATGGGCGTTTTAGCTCTGGGGCCAACGTCCTGACTTTC. Translating it yields CATSRDGRFSSGANVLTF. The variable domain in full, with the rest retrieved from reference TRBV15 and TRBJ2-6, is DAMVIQNPRYQVTQFGKPVTLSCSQTLNHNVMYWYQQKSSQAPKLLFHYYDKDFNNEADTPDNFQSRRPNTSFCFLDIRSPGLGDTAMYLCATSRDGRFSSGANVLTFGAGSRLTVL.

The sample holds a few counts of this clonotype. This rearrangement joins TRBV7-9 to TRBJ2-4; no firm D call. The CDR3 runs 12 residues. Trimming took off 4 bases at V and 5 bases at J, with 6 bases between the two ends. In germline, CDR1 is SEHNR, CDR2 FQNEAQ (reference sequence). This chain's CDR3 is CASSSPENIQYF. The DNA of the CDR3 is TGTGCCAGCAGCTCCCCGGAAAACATTCAGTACTTC. The full variable domain, rest sourced from reference TRBV7-9 and TRBJ2-4, is DTGVSQNPRHKITKRGQNVTFRCDPISEHNRLYWYRQTLGQGPEFLTYFQNEAQLEKSRLLSDRFSAERPKGSFSTLEIQRTEQGDSAMYLCASSSPENIQYFGAGTRLSVL.

This clonotype was detected many times. The rearrangement joins TRBV20-1 to TRBJ2-4; D gene uncertain. The germline V gene encodes CDR1 DFQATT and CDR2 SNEGSKA (reference sequence). This CDR3 spans 16 amino acids. The V end was cut by 5 bases, the J end by 0 bases, with 17 bases between. DNA of the CDR3: TGCAGTGCTCAACCTAAGGACGGATTAGCCAAAAACATTCAGTACTTC. As protein: CSAQPKDGLAKNIQYF.

This chain joins TRBV7-2 and TRBJ1-1, with D perhaps matching TRBD1 (5 bases). CDR1 and CDR2 (germline): SGHTA, FQGNSA. The CDR3 runs to 17 residues. Trimming took off 2 bases at V and 1 base at J, with 17 bases between the two ends. This CDR3 is CASSLWDVIRGNTEAFF. The DNA of the CDR3 is TGTGCCAGCAGCTTATGGGACGTAATACGGGGGAACACTGAAGCTTTCTTT.

The rearrangement uses TRBV3-1 and TRBJ1-1, with D maybe TRBD1 (5 bases). Looked up from germline, CDR1 is LGHDT and CDR2 is YNNKEL (reference sequence). CDR3 length: 17 residues. The V and J ends lost 1 base and 6 bases respectively, with 21 bases between them. The CDR3 DNA is TGTGCCAGCAGCCAAGGGGAGGGACGGACGAGGAAGTCTGAAGCTTTCTTT. Protein sequence: CASSQGEGRTRKSEAFF. The variable domain in full, completed from reference TRBV3-1 and TRBJ1-1, reads DTAVSQTPKYLVTQMGNDKSIKCEQNLGHDTMYWYKQDSKKFLKIMFSYNNKELIINETVPNRFSPKSPDKAHLNLHINSLELGDSAVYFCASSQGEGRTRKSEAFFGQGTRLTVV.

This clonotype was detected ten times or more. This chain joins TRBV7-2 and TRBJ2-1, with 7 bases fitting TRBD2. This CDR3 has 15 residues. V lost 4 bases and J lost 5; bases outside the gene matches: 8. Germline loops: CDR1 SGHTA, CDR2 FQGNSA. CDR3 loop: CASSSGLSGHNEQFF. DNA for the CDR3: TGTGCCAGCAGCTCGGGACTATCCGGGCACAATGAGCAGTTCTTC. The whole variable domain, filled in from reference TRBV7-2 and TRBJ2-1, reads GAGVSQSPSNKVTEKGKDVELRCDPISGHTALYWYRQSLGQGLEFLIYFQGNSAPDKSGLPSDRFSAERTGGSVSTLTIQRTQQEDSAVYLCASSSGLSGHNEQFFGPGTRLTVL.

CDR3 in amino acids: CASRTTSGHPKQYF. The CDR3 DNA sequence: TGTGCCAGCAGAACCACTAGCGGGCACCCCAAGCAGTACTTC. V and J are TRBV6-2 or TRBV6-3 and TRBJ2-7, with 9 bases lining up with TRBD2. Germline V CDR1 and CDR2: MNHEY, SVGEGT. The junction had 11 bases not matched to a gene; V was cut back by 6 bases and J by 8 bases. The length of the CDR3 is 14 residues.

This clonotype was recorded a few times. This chain joins TRBV19 and TRBJ2-2; D unclear. The CDR3 consists of 15 residues. Germline CDR1 and CDR2: LNHDA and SQIVND (reference sequence). V was pared by 7 bases and J by 0 bases, with 12 bases between. CDR3 amino acids: CASNPARSNTGELFF. In nucleotides, the CDR3 is TGTGCCAGTAACCCGGCTAGATCGAACACCGGGGAGCTGTTTTTT.

The genes are TRBV6-5 and TRBJ1-2; perhaps TRBD1 as D (5 bases). Germline CDR1 is MNHEY and CDR2 is SVGAGI. This CDR3 spans 13 amino acids. Trimming took off 10 bases at V and 3 bases at J, with 15 bases between the two ends. In nucleotides, the CDR3 is TGTGCCACCAAAGGTACAGGCGACTATGGCTACACCTTC. It encodes CATKGTGDYGYTF.

This clonotype was found many times. The V and J genes are TRBV14 and TRBJ2-7, with 7 bases lining up with TRBD2. The CDR3 loop spans 14 amino acids. Germline values: CDR1 SGHDN, CDR2 FVKESK. J lost 2 bases, V lost 1 base, and 2 bases had no gene match. The CDR3 coding sequence is TGTGCCAGCAGCCAAGGTGGGGGGGCCTACGAGCAGTACTTC. It codes for CASSQGGGAYEQYF.

This clonotype was counted at least ten times. This chain joins TRBV11-2 and TRBJ2-5; D is ambiguous. In germline, CDR1 is SGHAT, CDR2 FQNNGV. V was cut by 4 bases and J by 4 bases, with 10 bases left in between. The length of the CDR3 is 13 residues. This CDR3 reads CASSYNRLETQYF. The CDR3 DNA is TGTGCCAGCAGCTACAACCGACTAGAGACCCAGTACTTC.

A few counts support this clonotype. The rearrangement links TRBV12-3 or TRBV12-4 to TRBJ2-2, with TRBD2 matching over 8 bases. This CDR3 spans 14 amino acids. V was clipped by 7 bases and J by 8 bases; unmatched bases: 9. CDR3 amino acids: CASILAAMTGELFF. CDR3 bases: TGTGCCAGCATACTAGCGGCGATGACAGGGGAGCTGTTTTTT.